Shown below are 24 T cell receptor beta chains from a single sample sequenced in a study of T cells after yellow fever vaccination. From the 5' RACE reads, TCRdb called clonotypes with MiXCR, one entry per CDR3 protein. The table has 110,000 or so distinct CDR3 sequences, 6.5% to 9% seen once. The material sequenced was CD4+ T cells sorted from PBMCs, taken about 49 days after the first yellow fever vaccination. Every receptor here comes from a man younger than 30 who received the YFV17D yellow fever vaccine.

This clonotype has a count of ten or more. The rearrangement joins TRBV7-3 to TRBJ2-2; D remains ambiguous. Germline values: CDR1 SGHTA, CDR2 FQGTGA. V lost 5 bases and J lost 4, with 14 bases in between. The CDR3 is 15 residues long. Here the CDR3 DNA reads TGTGCCAGCAGCCCCCACTCCTTCGGCACCGGGGAGCTGTTTTTT. Its translation is CASSPHSFGTGELFF. The whole variable domain, filled in from reference TRBV7-3 and TRBJ2-2, reads GAGVSQTPSNKVTEKGKYVELRCDPISGHTALYWYRQSLGQGPEFLIYFQGTGAADDSGLPNDRFFAVRPEGSVSTLKIQRTERGDSAVYLCASSPHSFGTGELFFGEGSRLTVL.

This chain joins TRBV12-3 or TRBV12-4 and TRBJ2-5, with 9 nucleotides matching TRBD1. V dropped 7 bases and J dropped 2; count of bases not matched to a gene: 8. CDR3 length: 15 amino acids. CDR3 region: CASTIVGTGQETQYF. In DNA form, the CDR3 reads TGTGCCAGCACCATCGTAGGGACAGGGCAAGAGACCCAGTACTTC.

This clonotype was observed many times. The CDR3 DNA reads TGTGCCATCACTAGGGACCTAAATCAGCCCCAGCATTTT. Residues: CAITRDLNQPQHF. This chain links TRBV10-3 with TRBJ1-5; possibly TRBD1 for D (5 bases). The length of the CDR3 is 13 residues. V was trimmed by 7 bases and J by 4 bases, leaving 11 bases between them. The germline CDR1 and CDR2 sequences are ENHRY and SYGVKD.

This clonotype was picked up a small number of times. The V call is TRBV5-5, the J call TRBJ2-6, with no clear D. This CDR3 spans 15 amino acids. CDR1 is SGHKS, CDR2 YYEKEE, per germline (reference sequence). Trimming removed 0 bases from V and 2 bases from J, with 6 bases in between. The CDR3 DNA is TGTGCCAGCAGCTTGGGAAGTGCTGGGGCCAACGTCCTGACTTTC. Encoded protein: CASSLGSAGANVLTF.

At least ten counts were recorded for this clonotype. This chain links TRBV7-2 with TRBJ2-5; possibly TRBD2 for D (6 bases). Germline CDR1 SGHTA, CDR2 FQGNSA. This CDR3 contains 13 residues. Trimming removed 6 bases from V and 5 bases from J, with 13 bases in between. CDR3 nucleotides: TGTGCCAGCAGTCGGGGGACTGCGGAGACCCAGTACTTC. Translation gives CASSRGTAETQYF.

V is TRBV20-1 and J is TRBJ1-4, with D possibly being TRBD1 (5 bases). CDR1 is DFQATT and CDR2 is SNEGSKA in the germline V gene (reference sequence). Trimming took off 4 bases at V and 7 bases at J, with 16 bases between the two ends. This CDR3 comprises 14 residues. CDR3 sequence (DNA): TGCAGTGCTACCCTATTGGGGGGTGGTGAAAAACTGTTTTTT. This translates into CSATLLGGGEKLFF.

In this sample, this clonotype turned up many times. The DNA of the CDR3 is TGTGCCACCAGCAGAGATAGGGGAGGTCCGGGAAAAGAGACCCAGTACTTC. Amino acids: CATSRDRGGPGKETQYF. The rearrangement uses TRBV15 and TRBJ2-5; a weak D match, TRBD2 (6 bases). This CDR3 is 17 amino acids long. CDR1 is LNHNV and CDR2 is YYDKDF in the germline V gene (reference sequence). Trimming cost V 0 bases and J 3 bases, with 17 bases left between them.

This clonotype was recorded at least ten times. This chain connects TRBV29-1 to TRBJ2-1; possibly TRBD2 for D (5 bases). The V gene's germline CDR1 is SQVTM and CDR2 ANQGSEA. V was clipped by 7 bases and J by 9 bases, with 19 bases between them. The CDR3 totals 13 residues. The CDR3 spells CSACSTRVGEQFF. The CDR3 nucleotides read TGCAGCGCTTGCTCCACGAGGGTGGGTGAGCAGTTCTTC.

Many counts were recorded for this clonotype. Its ends do not fully match the called genes, so a read error is possible. The chain is built from TRBV6-1 and TRBJ1-6; 10 nucleotides align to TRBD1. This CDR3 spans 17 amino acids. CDR1 is MNHNS and CDR2 is SASEGT in the germline V gene. The CDR3 DNA sequence: TGTGCCAGCAGTCAATCCGGGGACAGGGGCTATAAGTCACCCCTCCACTTT. Amino acid sequence: CASSQSGDRGYKSPLHF.

This clonotype was observed at least ten times. J is TRBJ2-2 and V is TRBV20-1, with TRBD1 matching 7 bases. J was trimmed by 2 bases and V by 3 bases; bases with no gene match: 15. Germline V CDR1 and CDR2: DFQATT, SNEGSKA (reference sequence). The CDR3 has 18 amino acids. This CDR3 reads CSASYRGYLQENTGELFF. CDR3 sequence (DNA): TGCAGTGCTAGTTACAGGGGATACCTACAAGAAAACACCGGGGAGCTGTTTTTT.

With regard to this clonotype: A much larger clonotype is one base distant, so this may be a read error. The chain has TRBV6-6 and TRBJ2-3; 8 positions match TRBD1. Germline V gene data show CDR1 as MNHNY and CDR2 as SVGAGI (reference sequence). The CDR3 has 12 residues. CDR3 nucleotides: TGTGCCGGCAGGAAAAGGACAGGGCCGCAGTATTTT. This sequence encodes CAGRKRTGPQYF.

This clonotype was seen many times. This CDR3 is CASVRPGGELFF. As DNA, the CDR3 is TGTGCCAGCGTACGACCTGGGGGGGAGCTGTTTTTT. The V and J genes are TRBV6-4 and TRBJ2-2; no firm D call. The CDR3 is 12 residues long. Between the trimmed V and J ends, which lost 8 bases and 8 bases, there was a span of 12 bases. Per germline, CDR1 MRHNA and CDR2 SNTAGT.

This clonotype was seen many times. The chain recombines TRBV28 with TRBJ2-3, with 9 bases identical to TRBD2. Germline lookup yields CDR1 MDHEN and CDR2 SYDVKM. This CDR3 is 14 amino acids long. J was trimmed by 3 bases and V by 5 bases; bases with no gene match: 3. The CDR3 nucleotides are TGTGCCAGCAGTCTAGCGGGGATGACAGATACGCAGTATTTT. Protein product: CASSLAGMTDTQYF.

This clonotype was recorded many times. CDR3 bases: TGCGCCAGCACCCCCACAGCGGCGAACACTGAAGCTTTCTTT. This translates into CASTPTAANTEAFF. The chain joins TRBV5-1 to TRBJ1-1; D is unresolved. Trimming shortened V by 6 bases and J by 1 base, and 13 bases separated the two germline ends. CDR1 SGHRS and CDR2 YFSETQ come from the germline V gene. The CDR3 extends over 14 amino acids.

This clonotype came up many times. The chain combines TRBV5-6 with TRBJ1-6; the match to TRBD1 covers 7 bases. Germline CDR1 reads SGHDT; CDR2 reads YYEEEE. Losses at the gene ends were 4 bases for V and 9 bases for J; bases not matched to a gene: 10. The CDR3 length is 15 residues. CDR3 sequence reads: CASSAKRTGSSPLHF. The CDR3, as DNA: TGTGCCAGCAGCGCTAAACGGACAGGATCTTCACCCCTCCACTTT.

The sample holds many counts of this clonotype. V gene TRBV6-2 or TRBV6-3 combines with J gene TRBJ1-6, with D unresolved. Germline lookup yields CDR1 MNHEY and CDR2 SVGEGT. This CDR3 spans 13 amino acids. V was pared by 10 bases and J by 5 bases, with 12 bases between. In nucleotides, the CDR3 is TGTGCCACCCACTCTACGAATAATTCACCCCTCCACTTT. This gives the protein CATHSTNNSPLHF.

This clonotype has at least ten counts. This chain uses TRBV4-1 with TRBJ2-5, with D possibly being TRBD2 (5 bases). Trimming pared 1 base from V and 4 bases from J, leaving 7 bases between. CDR1 is MGHRA, CDR2 YSYEKL, per germline. This CDR3 has 13 amino acids. The CDR3 protein is CASSQGAGETQYF. The CDR3 coding sequence is TGCGCCAGCAGCCAAGGGGCGGGAGAGACCCAGTACTTC.

This clonotype occurred many times. This CDR3 is CASSSLTGVETQFF. The CDR3 bases are TGTGCCAGCAGCTCTCTGACAGGGGTCGAGACCCAGTTCTTC. J is TRBJ2-5 and V is TRBV5-6; TRBD1 aligns across 8 bases. The last part of the DNA fits TRBJ2-1 better; the J call may be wrong. The CDR3 has 14 amino acids. Germline V CDR1 and CDR2: SGHDT, YYEEEE.

This clonotype was recorded at least ten times. The CDR3 DNA reads as TGTGCCAGCTCAACTGGGCCCACACGCACAGATACGCAGTATTTT. Protein product: CASSTGPTRTDTQYF. The V gene is TRBV18, the J gene TRBJ2-3; D is ambiguous. The CDR3 length is 15 residues. Germline V gives CDR1 KGHSH, CDR2 LQKENI. Trimming pared 5 bases from V and 1 base from J, leaving 13 bases between. The variable domain in full, completed from reference TRBV18 and TRBJ2-3, reads NAGVMQNPRHLVRRRGQEARLRCSPMKGHSHVYWYRQLPEEGLKFMVYLQKENIIDESGMPKERFSAEFPKEGPSILRIQQVVRGDSAAYFCASSTGPTRTDTQYFGPGTRLTVL.

This clonotype occurred many times. The rearrangement joins TRBV20-1 to TRBJ2-7; no reliable D call. CDR3 length: 13 residues. V lost 1 base to trimming and J lost 3 bases, with 10 bases between them. CDR1 and CDR2 (germline): DFQATT, SNEGSKA (reference sequence). CDR3: CSARGSLVYEQYV. The CDR3 coding sequence is TGCAGTGCTAGAGGATCGTTGGTCTACGAGCAGTACGTC.

This clonotype came up a few times. The chain links TRBV14 to TRBJ1-2; D gene ambiguous. Trimming cost V 6 bases and J 5 bases, with 16 bases left between them. The CDR3 runs 14 residues. In germline, CDR1 is SGHDN, CDR2 FVKESK. As DNA, the CDR3 is TGTGCCAGCAGTTGGAGCCCCGCCGAGTATGGCTACACCTTC. Protein product: CASSWSPAEYGYTF.

At least ten counts were recorded for this clonotype. The V gene is TRBV6-5, the J gene TRBJ1-1, with D possibly matching TRBD1 (5 bases). V lost 6 bases to trimming and J lost 1 base, with 12 bases between them. The CDR3 runs to 14 residues. Germline-derived CDR1 and CDR2 are MNHEY and SVGAGI. The CDR3 sequence: CASRTGGRNTEAFF. CDR3 coding DNA: TGTGCCAGCAGAACCGGGGGTAGGAACACTGAAGCTTTCTTT.

This clonotype came up a few times. V is TRBV5-1 and J is TRBJ1-4; D gene unclear. Per germline, CDR1 SGHRS and CDR2 YFSETQ. V shed 0 bases and J shed 8 bases, with 8 bases lying between them. This CDR3 is built from 13 residues. This CDR3 reads CASSLAPGEKLFF. The CDR3 DNA reads TGCGCCAGCAGCTTGGCCCCCGGGGAAAAACTGTTTTTT.

In its sample, this clonotype was seen many times. The chain links TRBV20-1 to TRBJ2-6; D unclear. V was clipped by 2 bases and J by 0 bases, with 5 bases between them. The CDR3 is made up of 14 amino acids. The germline gives CDR1 DFQATT, CDR2 SNEGSKA (reference sequence). The CDR3 bases are TGCAGTGCTAGATCCGGCTCTGGGGCCAACGTCCTGACTTTC. This gives the protein CSARSGSGANVLTF.